This T cell receptor (beta chain) was captured in a study of blood T cell repertoires in COVID-19. Study at large: Acute and convalescent COVID-19 samples came from the United States, Italy and Spain. Sources were T cells, B-cell-depleted T cells, or PBMCs; the material itself was cDNA or gDNA.

Per the authors' pipeline: Amplification with reference gene primers provided the estimates of nucleated cell counts. Measured with immunoSEQ multiplex PCR; TCRdb has only the in-frame clones, and not every one. Clonal size and the V and J genes are those of that table, whereas D and trimming came from the DNA. The sample contains over 100,000 clones, about 85% of which appear only once. The V gene end was trimmed by 1 base and the J gene end by 3 bases; junction bases not matched to a gene: 9. This CDR3 has 17 residues. CDR1 LNHDA and CDR2 SQIVND come from the germline V gene (reference sequence). Source material: peripheral blood. This clonotype was sampled from a man aged 40-49 years with acute or convalescent COVID-19. The chain carries TRBV19 and TRBJ1-1, with TRBD1 matching 9 bases. CDR3 sequence (DNA): TGTGCCAGTAGTATAGGAACAACAGGGGGCGCCTACACTGAAGCTTTCTTT. Translated: CASSIGTTGGAYTEAFF.